These T cell receptor beta chains were read from a single sample in a study of Ad26.COV2.S vaccination and SARS-CoV-2 variants. Using immunoSEQ multiplex PCR, the repertoire was profiled, and TCRdb retains in-frame clones only, with some absent. The table includes roughly 410,000 clones, roughly 80% detected once. The sequences come from peripheral blood, collected in a trial of Ad26.COV2.S vaccine versus placebo. Every receptor here comes from a person between 18 and 59 years old who received the Ad26.COV2.S COVID-19 vaccine or a placebo. The CDR3 runs from the conserved cysteine through the conserved F or W. Each record gives: clone size, J gene, V gene, D gene, CDR3 DNA, CDR3 protein. D genes are given only for firm matches. Clone size is not always given. Where it is, it says once, few, many or a class for expanded clones.

>.|TRBJ1-5|TRBV12-5|.
TGTGCTAGTGGCTACGGGGAGGGTAGGACCCAGCATTTT
CASGYGEGRTQHF
>.|TRBJ2-1|TRBV5-1|.
TGCGCCAGCAGCTTGGCGGGCTCCAGCTACAATGAGCAGTTCTTC
CASSLAGSSYNEQFF
>.|TRBJ2-3|TRBV5-1|.
TGCGCCAGCAGCTTGGCTAGCGCCCCAGATACGCAGTATTTT
CASSLASAPDTQYF
>.|TRBJ1-4|TRBV25-1|.
TGTGCCAGCAGTGATAAGAGGGGCTTGAATGAAAAACTGTTTTTT
CASSDKRGLNEKLFF
>.|TRBJ2-2|TRBV30|.
TGTGCCTGGGGCTCCGGGGAGCTGTTTTTT
CAWGSGELFF
>.|TRBJ1-2|TRBV24-1|.
TGTGCCACCAGTGACCACATTCGGGGCTATGGCTACACCTTC
CATSDHIRGYGYTF
>.|TRBJ2-7|TRBV5-1|.
TGCGCCAGCAGCACTAACGTTGACAGACCCGAGCAGTACTTC
CASSTNVDRPEQYF
>few|TRBJ1-1|TRBV7-9|TRBD1
TGTGCCAGCAGCTTTCAGACAGGGATTAGCACTGAAGCTTTCTTT
CASSFQTGISTEAFF
>.|TRBJ2-5|TRBV2|.
TGTGCCAGCCAGTTAGAGACCCAGTACTTC
CASQLETQYF
>.|TRBJ2-7|TRBV5-6|TRBD1
TGTGCCAGCAGCTTGGCCGGGACAGGGGTGTCCTACGAGCAGTACTTC
CASSLAGTGVSYEQYF
>.|TRBJ1-4|TRBV6-2/TRBV6-3|.
TGTGCCAGCAGTTACAGAGGGGCGCAAGATGAAAAACTGTTTTTT
CASSYRGAQDEKLFF
>.|TRBJ1-2|TRBV18|TRBD1
TGTGCCAGCTCATCAGCAGGGGGACCTAACTATGGCTACACCTTC
CASSSAGGPNYGYTF
>.|TRBJ1-1|TRBV6-5|TRBD1
TGTGCCAGCAGTTACCTACGGACAGGGAACACTGAAGCTTTCTTT
CASSYLRTGNTEAFF
>.|TRBJ1-6|TRBV6-5|.
TGTGCCAGCAGTTGGGTCGGGATGGGAGGGAGTTCACCCCTCCACTTT
CASSWVGMGGSSPLHF
>few|TRBJ1-5|TRBV4-1|TRBD1
TGCGCCAGCAGCCAAGTCCCCCTGGGGACAGGTAATCAGCCCCAGCATTTT
CASSQVPLGTGNQPQHF
>.|TRBJ1-2|TRBV29-1|TRBD1
TGCAGCGCCTCCCCCGGGACAGGGACCTATGGCTACACCTTC
CSASPGTGTYGYTF
>.|TRBJ2-6|TRBV7-2|.
TGTGCCAGCAGTTTGAACCCGGTCTCTGGGGCCAACGTCCTGACTTTC
CASSLNPVSGANVLTF
>.|TRBJ1-3|TRBV19|.
TGTGCCAGTAGCGAAAACACCATATATTTT
CASSENTIYF
>.|TRBJ1-1|TRBV28|.
TGTGCCAGCAGTCCCCCCGCGAACACTGAAGCTTTCTTT
CASSPPANTEAFF
>.|TRBJ2-3|TRBV18|.
TGTGCCAGCTCACTCTTACTAGAGGATACGCAGTATTTT
CASSLLLEDTQYF
>.|TRBJ2-2|TRBV9|TRBD1
TGTGCCAGCAGCAAAATTACAGGGGCCGGGGAGCTGTTTTTT
CASSKITGAGELFF
>.|TRBJ2-7|TRBV5-1|TRBD2
TGCGCCAGCAGCTCGGCTAGCGGGCTCTCCGAGCAGTACTTC
CASSSASGLSEQYF
>.|TRBJ2-1|TRBV15|TRBD2
TGTGCCACCAGCAGAGATTCCTGGCGGGAGGCTGGGTTCTTC
CATSRDSWREAGFF